Below, 8 T cell receptor beta chains from the same sample are listed, as sequenced in a study of blood T cell repertoires in COVID-19. TCRdb keeps only in-frame clones here, not all; method: immunoSEQ multiplex PCR. In the table there are 150,000 to 200,000 clones, approximately 85% of which are singletons. Sequencing was done on a sample of PBMCs or T cells enriched from blood (not recorded which). The receptor source for this set is a woman in her late teens or twenties who had recovered from COVID-19.

The chain is built from TRBV5-1 and TRBJ2-3, with 7 bases fitting TRBD1. CDR1 and CDR2 (germline): SGHRS, YFSETQ. J gave up 6 bases and V 0 bases, and 7 bases lay outside the gene matches. The CDR3 runs to 15 residues. The CDR3 region has the DNA TGCGCCAGCAGCTTGGCGATCACAGGGGCGGATACGCAGTATTTT. Translating it yields CASSLAITGADTQYF.

The chain is built from TRBV12-3 or TRBV12-4 and TRBJ1-1; D gene ambiguous. The CDR3 runs to 11 residues. Trimming shortened V by 6 bases and J by 2 bases, and 4 bases separated the two germline ends. Written as DNA, the CDR3 is TGTGCCAGCAGGCTAAACACTGAAGCTTTCTTT. Translated: CASRLNTEAFF.

This chain joins TRBV11-2 and TRBJ1-1, with D unclear. Trimming cost V 1 base and J 8 bases, with 11 bases left between them. The germline CDR1 and CDR2 sequences are SGHAT and FQNNGV. This CDR3 spans 13 amino acids. CDR3 region: CASSLAAFGEAFF. The CDR3 bases are TGTGCCAGCAGCTTAGCCGCCTTCGGGGAAGCTTTCTTT.

V gene TRBV28 combines with J gene TRBJ1-6; 7 bases are a match to TRBD1. CDR1 and CDR2 (germline): MDHEN, SYDVKM. CDR3 length equals 17 residues. Unmatched junction bases numbered 6, after V lost 4 bases and J lost 0 bases. The CDR3 spells CASSSGQDSSYNSPLHF. The DNA of the CDR3 is TGTGCCAGCAGTTCCGGACAGGACAGCTCCTATAATTCACCCCTCCACTTT. Supplemented by reference TRBV28 and TRBJ1-6, the full variable domain reads DVKVTQSSRYLVKRTGEKVFLECVQDMDHENMFWYRQDPGLGLRLIYFSYDVKMKEKGDIPEGYSVSREKKERFSLILESASTNQTSMYLCASSSGQDSSYNSPLHFGNGTRLTVT.

The rearrangement links TRBV5-1 to TRBJ2-7; 9 nucleotides line up with TRBD1. The CDR3 contains 14 residues. CDR1 and CDR2 (germline): SGHRS, YFSETQ. After removal of 4 bases from V and 4 bases from J, the junction contained 6 bases not matched to a gene. CDR3 in DNA: TGCGCCAGCAGCGCGGGACAGGGAGGATACGAGCAGTACTTC. Its protein product is CASSAGQGGYEQYF.

The genes are TRBV5-1 and TRBJ1-2; 11 positions agree with TRBD1. From germline, CDR1 is SGHRS and CDR2 YFSETQ. The CDR3 sequence is 16 residues long. The V gene end was trimmed by 4 bases and the J gene end by 4 bases; junction bases not matched to a gene: 9. The CDR3 is CASSMTGTGGVYGYTF. Written as DNA, the CDR3 is TGCGCCAGCAGCATGACCGGGACAGGGGGAGTCTATGGCTACACCTTC. The full variable domain, rest sourced from reference TRBV5-1 and TRBJ1-2, is KAGVTQTPRYLIKTRGQQVTLSCSPISGHRSVSWYQQTPGQGLQFLFEYFSETQRNKGNFPGRFSGRQFSNSRSEMNVSTLELGDSALYLCASSMTGTGGVYGYTFGSGTRLTVV.

The chain links TRBV10-3 to TRBJ1-4; 7 bases align to TRBD1. The CDR3 has 14 amino acids. The V gene end was trimmed by 3 bases and the J gene end by 8 bases; junction bases not matched to a gene: 6. Per the germline V gene, CDR1 is ENHRY and CDR2 is SYGVKD. CDR3 sequence reads: CAISDIQGREKLFF. The CDR3 DNA follows: TGTGCCATCAGTGACATACAGGGGAGGGAAAAACTGTTTTTT.

In the case of this clone: Other DNA sequences from this sample encode an identical CDR3 as well. This chain connects TRBV7-2 to TRBJ1-2, with 8 bases lining up with TRBD1. V shed 5 bases and J 4 bases; nucleotides not matched to a gene: 3. Per germline, CDR1 SGHTA and CDR2 FQGNSA. This CDR3 is built from 13 residues. CDR3 amino acids: CASSPGQGYGYTF. As DNA, the CDR3 is TGTGCCAGCAGCCCTGGACAGGGCTATGGCTACACCTTC.